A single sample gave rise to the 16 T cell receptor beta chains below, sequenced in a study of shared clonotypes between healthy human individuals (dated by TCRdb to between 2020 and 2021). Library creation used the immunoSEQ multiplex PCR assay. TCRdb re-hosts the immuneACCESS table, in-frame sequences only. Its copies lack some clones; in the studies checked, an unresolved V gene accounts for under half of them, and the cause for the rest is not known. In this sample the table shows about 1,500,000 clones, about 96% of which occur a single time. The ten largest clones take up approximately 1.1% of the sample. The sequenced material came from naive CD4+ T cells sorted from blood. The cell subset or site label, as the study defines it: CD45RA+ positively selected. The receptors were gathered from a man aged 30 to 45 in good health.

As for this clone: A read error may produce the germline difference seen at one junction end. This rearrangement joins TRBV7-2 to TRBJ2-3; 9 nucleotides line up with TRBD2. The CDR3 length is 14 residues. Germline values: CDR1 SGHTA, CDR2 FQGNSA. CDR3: CASNLAGAVDTQYF. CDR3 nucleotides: TGTGCCAGCAACTTAGCGGGAGCGGTAGATACGCAGTATTTT.

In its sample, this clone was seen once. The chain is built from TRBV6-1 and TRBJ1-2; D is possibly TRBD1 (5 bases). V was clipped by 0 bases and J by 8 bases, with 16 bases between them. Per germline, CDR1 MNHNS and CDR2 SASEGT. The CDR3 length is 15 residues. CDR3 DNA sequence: TGTGCCAGCAGTGAAGCGTTGAGAGGGGCGAAAGGCTACACCTTC. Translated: CASSEALRGAKGYTF.

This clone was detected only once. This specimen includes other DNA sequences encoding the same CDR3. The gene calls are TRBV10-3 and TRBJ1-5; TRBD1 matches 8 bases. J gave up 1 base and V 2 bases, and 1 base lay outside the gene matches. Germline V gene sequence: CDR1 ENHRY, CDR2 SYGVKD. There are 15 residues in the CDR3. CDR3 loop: CAISEGTGSNQPQHF. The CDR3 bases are TGTGCCATCAGTGAGGGGACAGGAAGCAATCAGCCCCAGCATTTT.

The CDR3 DNA follows: TGTGCCAGCAGCCCCCGGACAACGAACACCGGGGAGCTGTTTTTT. Amino acids: CASSPRTTNTGELFF. The chain recombines TRBV9 with TRBJ2-2, with a tentative D call TRBD1 (5 bases). Trimming cost V 4 bases and J 0 bases, with 10 bases left between them. Germline CDR1 reads SGDLS; CDR2 reads YYNGEE. This CDR3 has 15 amino acids.

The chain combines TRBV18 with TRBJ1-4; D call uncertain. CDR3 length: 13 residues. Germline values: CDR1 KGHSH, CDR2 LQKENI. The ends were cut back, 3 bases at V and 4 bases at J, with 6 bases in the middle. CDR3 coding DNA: TGTGCCAGCTCACCTGCGCTTAATGAAAAACTGTTTTTT. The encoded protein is CASSPALNEKLFF.

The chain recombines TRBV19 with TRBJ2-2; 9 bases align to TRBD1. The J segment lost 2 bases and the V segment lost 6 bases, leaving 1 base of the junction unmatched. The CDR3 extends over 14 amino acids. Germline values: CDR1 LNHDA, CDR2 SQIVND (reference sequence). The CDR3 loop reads CASSTGGNTGELFF. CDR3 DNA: TGTGCCAGTAGCACAGGGGGCAACACCGGGGAGCTGTTTTTT.

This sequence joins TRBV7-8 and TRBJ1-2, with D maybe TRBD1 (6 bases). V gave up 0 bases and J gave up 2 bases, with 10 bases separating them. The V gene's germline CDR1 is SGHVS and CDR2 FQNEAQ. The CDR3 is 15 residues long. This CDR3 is CASSLATGWNYGYTF. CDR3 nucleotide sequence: TGTGCCAGCAGCTTAGCTACAGGGTGGAACTATGGCTACACCTTC.

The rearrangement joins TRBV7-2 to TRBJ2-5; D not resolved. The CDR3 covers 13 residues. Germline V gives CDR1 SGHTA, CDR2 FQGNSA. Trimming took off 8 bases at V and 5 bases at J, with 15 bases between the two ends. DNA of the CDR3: TGTGCCAGCCGATACCGGATCGAGGAGACCCAGTACTTC. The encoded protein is CASRYRIEETQYF.

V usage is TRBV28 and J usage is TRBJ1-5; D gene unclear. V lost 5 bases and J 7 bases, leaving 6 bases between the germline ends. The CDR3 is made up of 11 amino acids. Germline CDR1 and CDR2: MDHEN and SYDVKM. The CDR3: CASSQKQPQHF. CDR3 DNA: TGTGCCAGCAGTCAAAAGCAGCCCCAGCATTTT.

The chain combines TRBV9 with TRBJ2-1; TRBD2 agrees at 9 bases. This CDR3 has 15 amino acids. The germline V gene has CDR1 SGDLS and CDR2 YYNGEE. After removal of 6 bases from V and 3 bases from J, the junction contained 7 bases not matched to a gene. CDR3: CASIPLAGNYNEQFF. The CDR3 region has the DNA TGTGCCAGCATCCCTCTAGCGGGAAACTACAATGAGCAGTTCTTC.

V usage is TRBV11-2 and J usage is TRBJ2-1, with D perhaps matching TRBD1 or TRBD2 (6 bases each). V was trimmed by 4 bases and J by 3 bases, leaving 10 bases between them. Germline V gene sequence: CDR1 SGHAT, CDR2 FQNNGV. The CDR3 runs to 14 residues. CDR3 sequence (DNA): TGTGCCAGCAGCTCCCGGGGGCTCTACAATGAGCAGTTCTTC. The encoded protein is CASSSRGLYNEQFF.

The CDR3 coding sequence is TGTGCCAGCACCGAAGACAGGGTCTATGGCTACACCTTC. Its translation: CASTEDRVYGYTF. This chain connects TRBV28 to TRBJ1-2, with 7 nucleotides matching TRBD1. The CDR3 runs to 13 residues. Germline V CDR1 and CDR2: MDHEN, SYDVKM. V lost 7 bases, J lost 4 bases, and 6 bases stayed unmatched.

CDR3 amino acids: CASSYAQDQETQYF. The DNA for the CDR3 is TGTGCCAGCAGTTATGCACAGGACCAAGAGACCCAGTACTTC. The chain carries TRBV6-6 and TRBJ2-5; D might be TRBD1 (5 bases). The germline V gene has CDR1 MNHNY and CDR2 SVGAGI (reference sequence). V was cut by 3 bases and J by 0 bases, with 8 bases left in between. The CDR3 totals 14 residues.

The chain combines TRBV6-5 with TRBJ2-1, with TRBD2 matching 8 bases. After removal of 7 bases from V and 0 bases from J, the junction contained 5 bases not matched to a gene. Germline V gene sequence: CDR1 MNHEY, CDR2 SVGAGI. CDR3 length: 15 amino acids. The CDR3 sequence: CASTPAGGSYNEQFF. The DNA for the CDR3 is TGTGCCAGCACACCGGCGGGAGGCTCCTACAATGAGCAGTTCTTC.

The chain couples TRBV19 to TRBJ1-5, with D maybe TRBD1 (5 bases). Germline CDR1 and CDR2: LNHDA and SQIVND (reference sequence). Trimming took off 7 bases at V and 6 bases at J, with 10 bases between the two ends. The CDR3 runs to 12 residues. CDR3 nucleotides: TGTGCCAGTACCGGGGCCCTTCAGCCCCAGCATTTT. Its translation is CASTGALQPQHF.

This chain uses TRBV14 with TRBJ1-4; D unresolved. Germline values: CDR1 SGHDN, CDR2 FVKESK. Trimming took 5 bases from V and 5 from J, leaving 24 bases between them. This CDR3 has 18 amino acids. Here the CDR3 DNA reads TGTGCCAGCAGCGAGATACGGTTTTCTGGGTTTTCGAATGAAAAACTGTTTTTT. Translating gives CASSEIRFSGFSNEKLFF.